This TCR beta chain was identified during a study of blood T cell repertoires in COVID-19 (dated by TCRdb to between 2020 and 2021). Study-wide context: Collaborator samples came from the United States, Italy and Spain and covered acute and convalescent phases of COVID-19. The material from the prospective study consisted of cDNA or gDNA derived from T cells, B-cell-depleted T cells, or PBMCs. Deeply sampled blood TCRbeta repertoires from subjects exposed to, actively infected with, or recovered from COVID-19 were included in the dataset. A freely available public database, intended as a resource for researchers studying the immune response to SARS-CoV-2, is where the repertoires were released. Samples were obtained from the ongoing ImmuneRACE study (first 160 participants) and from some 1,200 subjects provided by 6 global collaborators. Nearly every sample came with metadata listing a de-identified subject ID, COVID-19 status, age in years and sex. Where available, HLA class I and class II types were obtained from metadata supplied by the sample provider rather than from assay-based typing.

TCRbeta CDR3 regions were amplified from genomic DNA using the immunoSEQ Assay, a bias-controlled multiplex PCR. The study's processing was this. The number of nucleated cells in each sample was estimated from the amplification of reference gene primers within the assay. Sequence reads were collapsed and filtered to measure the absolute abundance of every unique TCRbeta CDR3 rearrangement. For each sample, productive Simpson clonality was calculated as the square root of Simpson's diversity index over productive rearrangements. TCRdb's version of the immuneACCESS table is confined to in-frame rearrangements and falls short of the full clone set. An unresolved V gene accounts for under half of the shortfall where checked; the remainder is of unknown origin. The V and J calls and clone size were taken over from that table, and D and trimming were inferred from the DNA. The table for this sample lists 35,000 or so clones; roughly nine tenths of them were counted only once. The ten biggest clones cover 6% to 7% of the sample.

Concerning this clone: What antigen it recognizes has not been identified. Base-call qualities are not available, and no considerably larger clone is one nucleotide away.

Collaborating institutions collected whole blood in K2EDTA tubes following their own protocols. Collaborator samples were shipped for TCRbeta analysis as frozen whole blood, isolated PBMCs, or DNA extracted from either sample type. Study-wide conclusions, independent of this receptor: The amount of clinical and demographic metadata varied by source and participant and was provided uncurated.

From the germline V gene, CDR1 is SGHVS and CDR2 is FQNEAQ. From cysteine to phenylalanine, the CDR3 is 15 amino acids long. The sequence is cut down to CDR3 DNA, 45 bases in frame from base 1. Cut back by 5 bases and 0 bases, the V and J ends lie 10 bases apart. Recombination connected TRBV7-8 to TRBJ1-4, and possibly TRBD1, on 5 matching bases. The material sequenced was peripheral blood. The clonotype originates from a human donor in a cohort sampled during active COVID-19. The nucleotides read TGTGCCAGCAGCCCCAGACAGACAACTAATGAAAAACTGTTTTTT. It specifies CASSPRQTTNEKLFF.